This T cell receptor beta chain was profiled in a study of T cells after yellow fever vaccination. Overall study results and limits: Detected again after the booster were most primary-vaccination clones, at 96% CD4 and about 90% CD8.

TCRdb re-called the 5' RACE reads through MiXCR, storing one row per CDR3 protein. The table has 620,000 or so distinct CDR3 sequences, 10% to 15% seen once. This clonotype was counted a few times. What it binds is unknown. Germline V gene sequence: CDR1 GTSNPN, CDR2 SVGIG (reference sequence). V gave up 5 bases and J gave up 2 bases; unmatched junction bases: 5. CDR3 size: 13 residues. The sequencing used PBMCs, collected on the day of the yellow fever booster vaccination. The chain has TRBV30 and TRBJ2-7; 8 bases are shared with TRBD1. The clonotype was recovered from a man in his thirties or forties who received the YFV17D yellow fever vaccine. Here the CDR3 DNA reads TGTGCCTGGGCAGGGGGCACGACCTACGAGCAGTACTTC. It is translated as CAWAGGTTYEQYF. The full variable domain, in which reference TRBV30 and TRBJ2-7 provide the parts outside the CDR3, is SQTIHQWPATLVQPVGSPLSLECTVEGTSNPNLYWYRQAAGRGLQLLFYSVGIGQISSEVPQNLSASRPQDRQFILSSKKLLLSDSGFYLCAWAGGTTYEQYFGPGTRLTVT.